This is a list of T cell receptor beta chains from one sample in a study of memory CD4+ T cells and cytomegalovirus serostatus. TCRdb's table, derived via immunoSEQ multiplex PCR, lists solely in-frame clones and lacks some. The sample contains tens of thousands of clones, 83% of which appear only once. The specimen was memory CD4+ T cells from blood. The receptors come from an adult in good health and CMV-seropositive. CDR3s include the opening cysteine and the closing phenylalanine or tryptophan. D genes are given only for firm matches. Expanded clones get a size class; other rows say once, few or many, or leave the size out.

abundance	v_gene	j_gene	len	d_gene	CDR3nt	CDR3aa
NA	TRBV15	TRBJ2-3	16	NA	TGTGCCACCAGCAGACTCACAACCGGGGCCACAGATACGCAGTATTTT	CATSRLTTGATDTQYF
NA	TRBV19	TRBJ1-6	14	TRBD1	TGTGCCAGTAGTAGGACAGGGGGTAGTTCACCCCTCCACTTT	CASSRTGGSSPLHF
once	TRBV2	TRBJ1-6	15	TRBD1	TGTGCCAGCAGTTCTAGACAGGGAGGGAATTCACCCCTCCACTTT	CASSSRQGGNSPLHF
once	TRBV19	TRBJ2-3	14	TRBD1	TGTGCCAGTAGTATGGGACAGGCAACAGATACGCAGTATTTT	CASSMGQATDTQYF
NA	TRBV7-2	TRBJ2-5	15	NA	TGTGCCGGCAGCTTAGGAATAGGACCCCAAGAGACCCAGTACTTC	CAGSLGIGPQETQYF
NA	TRBV18	TRBJ2-6	19	TRBD2	TGTGCCAGCTCGCGTATAGCGGGAGGGCCTAATGCTGGGGCCAACGTCCTGACTTTC	CASSRIAGGPNAGANVLTF
NA	TRBV28	TRBJ2-7	14	NA	TGTGCCAGCACACCGCCGGGGGGCCCCTACGAGCAGTACTTC	CASTPPGGPYEQYF
NA	TRBV5-1	TRBJ1-1	17	TRBD1	TGCGCCAGCAGCCCAGTCCCGGGACAGGGGACGAACACTGAAGCTTTCTTT	CASSPVPGQGTNTEAFF
NA	TRBV25-1	TRBJ1-2	14	NA	TGTGCCAGCAGTGCTAGGGACTCCCCTGGAGGCTACACCTTC	CASSARDSPGGYTF
once	TRBV7-8	TRBJ2-1	15	TRBD2	TGTGCCAGCAGTTCTAGCGGGGGGGCTCTCAATGAGCAGTTCTTC	CASSSSGGALNEQFF
NA	TRBV6-6	TRBJ2-1	13	NA	TGTGCCAGCGGCGAGAGCTCCTACAATGAGCAGTTCTTC	CASGESSYNEQFF
NA	TRBV4-2	TRBJ1-3	11	NA	TGTGCCAGCAGCCAAGATCGGGGCATGTATTTT	CASSQDRGMYF
NA	TRBV4-2	TRBJ2-1	14	NA	TGTGCCAGCAGCCAAGGGGGGGCCCGCAATGAGCAGTTCTTC	CASSQGGARNEQFF
NA	TRBV6-5	TRBJ1-2	12	NA	TGTGCCAGCAGTTATGGAGGGGGAGGCTACACCTTC	CASSYGGGGYTF
NA	TRBV6-1	TRBJ1-2	14	NA	TGTGCCAGCAGTGAACTCGCGGGGGGCTTTGGCTACACCTTC	CASSELAGGFGYTF
NA	TRBV18	TRBJ1-5	14	NA	TGTGCCAGCTCATTGGGCGACGGCAATCAGCCCCAGCATTTT	CASSLGDGNQPQHF
NA	TRBV4-1	TRBJ2-1	20	TRBD1	TGCGCCAGCAGCCAAGCCTACAGTCCCGGGACAGGGATTTCCTACAATGAGCAGTTCTTC	CASSQAYSPGTGISYNEQFF
few	TRBV7-2	TRBJ2-7	14	TRBD1	TGTGCCAGCAGCCCCTCGACAGGGTTCCACGAGCAGTACTTC	CASSPSTGFHEQYF
NA	TRBV5-6	TRBJ2-5	17	NA	TGTGCCAGCAGCACCCCACAGGGGACTACGAACCAAGAGACCCAGTACTTC	CASSTPQGTTNQETQYF
few	TRBV5-1	TRBJ2-3	16	TRBD2	TGCGCCAGCAGCTTGGCTCCAGCGGGAGGCACAGATACGCAGTATTTT	CASSLAPAGGTDTQYF
NA	TRBV4-1	TRBJ2-7	19	NA	TGCGCCAGCAGCCAAGATAACCCAGCCAACACAGGGTCTGGCTACGAGCAGTACTTC	CASSQDNPANTGSGYEQYF
NA	TRBV19	TRBJ1-2	14	NA	TGTGCCACTGCACCGACGGTTGGCAACTATGGCTACACCTTC	CATAPTVGNYGYTF
NA	TRBV6-5	TRBJ1-5	16	TRBD1	TGTGCCAGCAGTTACTCGGGGACAGCTAGCAATCAGCCCCAGCATTTT	CASSYSGTASNQPQHF
NA	TRBV28	TRBJ2-7	12	NA	TGTGCTTCCCGCGGCGTGACTTACGAGCAGTACTTC	CASRGVTYEQYF
NA	TRBV27	TRBJ1-6	16	NA	TGTGCCAGCAGTGAGAGAGTTCCCTCCTATAATTCACCCCTCCACTTT	CASSERVPSYNSPLHF
NA	TRBV7-2	TRBJ2-3	15	TRBD2	TGTGCCAGCAGCCGGGACTACCTCAACACAGATACGCAGTATTTT	CASSRDYLNTDTQYF
NA	TRBV11-2	TRBJ1-3	12	NA	TGTGCCAGCAGCTTTTCTGGAAACACCATATATTTT	CASSFSGNTIYF
NA	TRBV4-1	TRBJ2-3	14	NA	TGCGCCAGCAGGGCGGGACAGCGGACAGATACGCAGTATTTT	CASRAGQRTDTQYF
NA	TRBV5-4	TRBJ2-1	12	NA	TGTGCCAGCAGCTACGAGGGTTTGGGGCAGTTCTTC	CASSYEGLGQFF
once	TRBV6-6	TRBJ1-2	14	TRBD1	TGTGCCAGCAGCCCAGCTTCAGGGGGGGGTGGCTACACCTTC	CASSPASGGGGYTF
NA	TRBV7-9	TRBJ2-6	15	NA	TGTGCCAGCACCCGGGGCGGTGCTGGGGCCAACGTCCTGACTTTC	CASTRGGAGANVLTF
NA	TRBV14	TRBJ1-3	16	NA	TGTGCCAGCAGCCGCGCCGGGACGGTCTCTGGAAACACCATATATTTT	CASSRAGTVSGNTIYF
few	TRBV7-9	TRBJ1-3	16	TRBD1	TGTGCCAGCAGCAACTGGGACAGCGGATCTGGAAACACCATATATTTT	CASSNWDSGSGNTIYF
few	TRBV7-2	TRBJ1-1	14	NA	TGTGCCAGCAGCTTAGGACCGATGAACACTGAAGCTTTCTTT	CASSLGPMNTEAFF
NA	TRBV11-2	TRBJ1-4	13	NA	TGTGCCAGCAGCTTCCCGAGCGGCGAAAAACTGTTTTTT	CASSFPSGEKLFF
NA	TRBV18	TRBJ2-7	15	NA	TGTGCCAGCTCACCTGGGGTGGCGGGCTCTTACGAGCAGTACTTC	CASSPGVAGSYEQYF
once	TRBV18	TRBJ1-3	14	NA	TGTGCCAGCTCACCAGGGGGGACCGGAAACACCATATATTTT	CASSPGGTGNTIYF
NA	TRBV7-9	TRBJ1-5	12	NA	TGTGCCAGCAGCTTAGACTATCAGCCCCAGCATTTT	CASSLDYQPQHF
NA	TRBV6-4	TRBJ1-2	15	NA	TGTGCCAGCAGTGACTCCAACAGGAGAGGCTATGGCTACACCTTC	CASSDSNRRGYGYTF
NA	TRBV5-4	TRBJ1-2	11	NA	TGTGCTACCCGGAGGGGCCGTGGCTACACCTTC	CATRRGRGYTF
NA	TRBV6-1	TRBJ1-1	12	NA	TGTGCCAGCAGTGATTACTCAGCTGAAGCTTTCTTT	CASSDYSAEAFF
NA	TRBV28	TRBJ1-5	18	TRBD1	TGTGCCAGCAGTGGGACAGGGTCTTTGTCCTATAGCAATCAGCCCCAGCATTTT	CASSGTGSLSYSNQPQHF
once	TRBV6-1	TRBJ2-3	13	NA	TGTGCCAGCTCAGAGACTAGGGCAGATACGCAGTATTTT	CASSETRADTQYF
NA	TRBV2	TRBJ1-5	14	NA	TGTGCCAGCAAAGGGCCCGTTGGCAATCAGCCCCAGCATTTT	CASKGPVGNQPQHF
few	TRBV2	TRBJ1-4	15	NA	TGTGCCAGCAGTTCTACAGACCTAATTAATGAAAAACTGTTTTTT	CASSSTDLINEKLFF
NA	TRBV14	TRBJ2-7	15	NA	TGTGCCAGCAGCCAAATGTCGGGGCGCACCTACGAGCAGTACTTC	CASSQMSGRTYEQYF
NA	TRBV7-3	TRBJ1-6	15	NA	TGTGCCAGCAGCCAAGGGAGCTCCTATAATTCACCCCTCCACTTT	CASSQGSSYNSPLHF